One sample yielded the 2 T cell receptor beta chains listed below, sequenced in a study of CD8 T cells in ankylosing spondylitis. TCRdb reprocessed the 5' RACE reads via MiXCR and lists one record per CDR3 protein. The table has fewer than 80,000 distinct CDR3 sequences, roughly 5% seen once. The sequencing sample was made of blood, either unsorted or a sorted T cell fraction (not recorded which). These receptors were collected from a male donor with ankylosing spondylitis or in good health (not recorded which).

This clonotype was detected ten times or more. The V gene is TRBV28, the J gene TRBJ2-7, with TRBD2 identical over 10 bases. V lost 5 bases, J lost 4 bases, and 8 bases stayed unmatched. Per germline, CDR1 MDHEN and CDR2 SYDVKM. The CDR3 has 15 amino acids. The CDR3 sequence is CASSHSSGGVYEQYF. CDR3 in DNA: TGTGCCAGCAGTCACTCCAGCGGGGGGGTTTACGAGCAGTACTTC.

Of note for this clonotype: At one end the junction does not follow the germline gene, possibly because of a read error. The V and J genes are TRBV20-1 and TRBJ2-1; 9 bases agree with TRBD2. In germline, CDR1 is DFQATT, CDR2 SNEGSKA (reference sequence). The CDR3 runs to 16 residues. The CDR3: CCAITRGGAGYNEQFF. The CDR3 nucleotides read TGCTGTGCTATAACACGCGGGGGGGCCGGCTACAATGAGCAGTTCTTC.